The 25 T cell receptor beta chains reported below all come from one sample, sequenced in a study of beta chain features in type 1 diabetes. Notes on the study in general: Shortening of TCRB CDR3s, moderate but significant, appeared in all four CD4+ subsets of Type 1 diabetes patients.

Antigens of these TCRs are unknown. Expressed TCRB transcripts were sequenced because the isolated RNA had all been reverse transcribed beforehand. Sequencing was performed with immunoSEQ multiplex PCR; in TCRdb, only in-frame clones are kept and a portion is missing. The sample shows 600,000 or so clones, about an eighth of them seen only once. Source material: naive CD4+ T cells from blood. These receptors were obtained from a man younger than 35 with type 1 diabetes.

This clone was observed a few times. The V call is TRBV7-3, the J call TRBJ1-1, with TRBD1 matching over 7 bases. The CDR3 loop spans 14 amino acids. Germline-derived CDR1 and CDR2 are SGHTA and FQGTGA. V shed 2 bases and J 1 base; nucleotides not matched to a gene: 1. Here the CDR3 reads CASSLGQANTEAFF. DNA for the CDR3: TGTGCCAGCAGCTTAGGACAGGCGAACACTGAAGCTTTCTTT.

This sequence joins TRBV7-2 and TRBJ2-7; D may be TRBD2 (6 bases). V was trimmed by 1 base and J by 7 bases, leaving 11 bases between them. Germline CDR1 SGHTA, CDR2 FQGNSA. This CDR3 comprises 13 residues. The CDR3 DNA sequence: TGTGCCAGCAGCTTAGGCGGGGTGAGGGAGCAGTACTTC. This codes for CASSLGGVREQYF.

This chain links TRBV13 with TRBJ1-6; 7 bases align to TRBD1. The CDR3 consists of 15 residues. Germline values: CDR1 PRHDT, CDR2 FYEKMQ (reference sequence). V was clipped by 0 bases and J by 9 bases; unmatched bases: 5. Here the CDR3 reads CASSLGPRGPSPLHF. The CDR3 region has the DNA TGTGCCAGCAGCTTAGGACCTAGGGGGCCTTCACCCCTCCACTTT.

The chain couples TRBV4-1 to TRBJ2-5, with 10 bases that match TRBD1. Trimming removed 4 bases from V and 2 bases from J; junction bases left unmatched: 10. There are 17 residues in the CDR3. Germline V lookup: CDR1 MGHRA, CDR2 YSYEKL. The CDR3 sequence: CASSRLIDRGRQETQYF. CDR3 nucleotides: TGCGCCAGCAGCCGTCTAATCGACAGGGGGCGTCAAGAGACCCAGTACTTC.

The genes are TRBV9 and TRBJ2-3; D is perhaps TRBD2 (6 bases). The CDR3 sequence is 16 residues long. Looked up from germline, CDR1 is SGDLS and CDR2 is YYNGEE. Trimming took 3 bases from V and 4 from J, leaving 18 bases between them. In DNA, the CDR3 is TGTGCCAGCAGCGCTATAGGCGGGGTTCGGGCAGATACGCAGTATTTT. Residues: CASSAIGGVRADTQYF.

Worth noting for this clone: Other nucleotide sequences from this sample produce the same CDR3. The J gene is TRBJ2-7, the V gene TRBV5-1, with a possible D match to TRBD2 (6 bases). The CDR3 is made up of 12 amino acids. V shed 0 bases and J shed 5 bases, with 6 bases lying between them. Germline CDR1 is SGHRS and CDR2 is YFSETQ. Here the CDR3 reads CASSLGGDEQYF. The CDR3 region has the DNA TGCGCCAGCAGCTTGGGCGGGGACGAGCAGTACTTC.

This clone was detected only a few times. This chain uses TRBV9 with TRBJ2-7; D is possibly TRBD2 (5 bases). Germline CDR1 is SGDLS and CDR2 is YYNGEE. Trimming shortened V by 4 bases and J by 2 bases, and 13 bases separated the two germline ends. The CDR3 length is 14 residues. The CDR3 reads CASSPRTGTYEQYF. The CDR3 nucleotides read TGTGCCAGCAGCCCCAGGACTGGGACCTACGAGCAGTACTTC.

The chain joins TRBV7-2 to TRBJ1-5; D ambiguous. Germline V CDR1 and CDR2: SGHTA, FQGNSA. Trimming took off 3 bases at V and 4 bases at J, with 10 bases between the two ends. The CDR3 totals 14 residues. The CDR3 reads CASSFAPTNQPQHF. The CDR3 nucleotides read TGTGCCAGCAGCTTCGCCCCGACGAATCAGCCCCAGCATTTT.

The chain is built from TRBV7-2 and TRBJ2-7, with D unclear. The CDR3 extends over 13 amino acids. Trimming took off 1 base at V and 4 bases at J, with 8 bases between the two ends. Germline CDR1 SGHTA, CDR2 FQGNSA. CDR3 nucleotide sequence: TGTGCCAGCAGCTTAGTCCGCCGATACGAGCAGTACTTC. Translation: CASSLVRRYEQYF.

This clone was observed a few times. The chain links TRBV7-9 to TRBJ2-2, with TRBD2 matching 8 bases. The V and J ends lost 9 bases and 1 base, in that order; junction bases with no gene match: 7. CDR1 SEHNR and CDR2 FQNEAQ come from the germline V gene (reference sequence). The CDR3 has 15 residues. In nucleotides, the CDR3 is TGTGCCAGTTACAGCGGGAGTGGGAACACCGGGGAGCTGTTTTTT. Its protein product is CASYSGSGNTGELFF.

This clone was detected only a few times. The chain combines TRBV5-1 with TRBJ2-7; possibly TRBD1 for D (5 bases). The ends were cut back, 1 base at V and 3 bases at J, with 11 bases in the middle. Germline CDR1 reads SGHRS; CDR2 reads YFSETQ. CDR3 length: 14 residues. The CDR3 loop reads CASSLQSQGYEQYF. The CDR3 bases are TGCGCCAGCAGCTTGCAAAGTCAGGGCTACGAGCAGTACTTC. The variable domain in full, completed from reference TRBV5-1 and TRBJ2-7, reads KAGVTQTPRYLIKTRGQQVTLSCSPISGHRSVSWYQQTPGQGLQFLFEYFSETQRNKGNFPGRFSGRQFSNSRSEMNVSTLELGDSALYLCASSLQSQGYEQYFGPGTRLTVT.

The chain combines TRBV18 with TRBJ1-1, with D perhaps matching TRBD1 (6 bases). V was trimmed by 3 bases and J by 0 bases, leaving 17 bases between them. Germline values: CDR1 KGHSH, CDR2 LQKENI. CDR3 length: 17 amino acids. CDR3 DNA sequence: TGTGCCAGCTCACCGAGCACAGGGCTAGGGATGAACACTGAAGCTTTCTTT. Its protein product is CASSPSTGLGMNTEAFF.

The chain joins TRBV2 to TRBJ1-1, with no clear D. Germline V lookup: CDR1 SNHLY, CDR2 FYNNEI. This CDR3 has 13 residues. V lost 7 bases, J lost 4 bases, and 13 bases lay in between. As DNA, the CDR3 is TGTGCCAGCATTCCGACGGAAGGCACTGAAGCTTTCTTT. Its protein is CASIPTEGTEAFF.

CDR3 region: CASSQGLAGDGEQFF. The CDR3 coding sequence is TGCGCCAGCAGCCAAGGACTAGCGGGAGACGGGGAGCAGTTCTTC. The rearrangement links TRBV4-1 to TRBJ2-1; 12 bases agree with TRBD2. The germline CDR1 and CDR2 sequences are MGHRA and YSYEKL. CDR3 length equals 15 residues. With V trimmed by 1 base and J by 10 bases, 5 bases remained unmatched.

This clone was recorded a few times. V gene TRBV19 combines with J gene TRBJ2-1; 9 bases align to TRBD2. This CDR3 contains 15 residues. V shed 6 bases and J 8 bases; nucleotides not matched to a gene: 11. CDR1 LNHDA and CDR2 SQIVND come from the germline V gene (reference sequence). The CDR3 nucleotides read TGTGCCAGTAGCAAGAGAGCGGGAGGCAGCGATGAGCAGTTCTTC. Translating it yields CASSKRAGGSDEQFF.

This clone was seen a handful of times. V is TRBV5-4 and J is TRBJ2-6; D gene unclear. CDR3 length: 14 residues. The V end lost 4 bases, the J end lost 3 bases, and 8 bases lay between the germline ends. From germline, CDR1 is SGHNT and CDR2 YYREEE (reference sequence). The CDR3 nucleotides read TGTGCCAGCAGCCCGGCCGGTGGGGCCAACGTCCTGACTTTC. Protein: CASSPAGGANVLTF.

The V gene is TRBV5-1, the J gene TRBJ2-7; D is possibly TRBD1 or TRBD2 (5 bases each). Trimming left V 6 bases short and J 5 bases short, with 18 bases between. The CDR3 runs to 14 residues. Per germline, CDR1 SGHRS and CDR2 YFSETQ. The CDR3 region is CASTRGRNRDEQYF. The CDR3 DNA sequence: TGCGCCAGCACCCGGGGACGGAATCGGGACGAGCAGTACTTC.

This clone was seen a few times. This sequence joins TRBV19 and TRBJ1-2; TRBD1 might be the D (6 bases). There are 12 residues in the CDR3. Looked up from germline, CDR1 is LNHDA and CDR2 is SQIVND (reference sequence). V lost 6 bases, J lost 4 bases, and 9 bases lay in between. CDR3 amino acids: CASRTGSYGYTF. In DNA, the CDR3 is TGTGCCAGTAGGACAGGCTCCTATGGCTACACCTTC.

This clone was recorded a few times. This chain links TRBV9 with TRBJ2-5; 10 bases line up with TRBD1. V lost 0 bases, J lost 3 bases, and 2 bases stayed unmatched. Germline V gives CDR1 SGDLS, CDR2 YYNGEE. The CDR3 sequence is 15 residues long. The CDR3 reads CASSVAGTGEETQYF. The CDR3 nucleotides read TGTGCCAGCAGCGTAGCCGGGACAGGGGAAGAGACCCAGTACTTC.

The V call is TRBV2, the J call TRBJ2-1; D is possibly TRBD2 (6 bases). Trimming removed 8 bases from V and 4 bases from J, with 15 bases in between. The CDR3 is 14 residues long. Germline CDR1 SNHLY, CDR2 FYNNEI. CDR3 nucleotide sequence: TGTGCCAGCCCCACTGGGACTGCGTACAATGAGCAGTTCTTC. This sequence encodes CASPTGTAYNEQFF. The full variable domain, rest sourced from reference TRBV2 and TRBJ2-1, is EPEVTQTPSHQVTQMGQEVILRCVPISNHLYFYWYRQILGQKVEFLVSFYNNEISEKSEIFDDQFSVERPDGSNFTLKIRSTKLEDSAMYFCASPTGTAYNEQFFGPGTRLTVL.

This chain connects TRBV7-2 to TRBJ2-7; 7 nucleotides agree with TRBD2. This CDR3 is 15 amino acids long. Germline V lookup: CDR1 SGHTA, CDR2 FQGNSA. V trimming: 5 bases; J trimming: 3 bases; junction bases outside the gene matches: 10. As DNA, the CDR3 is TGTGCCAGCAGCCAAGATGTTGGGACTATCTACGAGCAGTACTTC. This codes for CASSQDVGTIYEQYF.

The chain combines TRBV6-1 with TRBJ1-5; 9 bases line up with TRBD1. Unmatched junction bases numbered 15, after V lost 4 bases and J lost 2 bases. This CDR3 contains 19 residues. Germline loops: CDR1 MNHNS, CDR2 SASEGT. CDR3 sequence (DNA): TGTGCCAGCAGTGCCTCACAGGGGGCATCGTCTTCTCGCAATCAGCCCCAGCATTTT. Translation: CASSASQGASSSRNQPQHF.

This clone turned up a few times. V is TRBV4-3 and J is TRBJ1-2; D is undetermined. CDR1 is LGHNA and CDR2 is YSLEER in the germline V gene. The CDR3 is 15 amino acids. The V end lost 0 bases, the J end lost 2 bases, and 10 bases lay between the germline ends. DNA of the CDR3: TGCGCCAGCAGCCAAGATAACACTCCCAACTATGGCTACACCTTC. Its translation: CASSQDNTPNYGYTF.

Points on this clone: The sample has other DNA sequences that encode this CDR3 too. Written as DNA, the CDR3 is TGTGCCTGGAGCTCCTCGGGCAATCAGCCCCAGCATTTT. This codes for CAWSSSGNQPQHF. The V call is TRBV30, the J call TRBJ1-5, with no clear D. This CDR3 spans 13 amino acids. Germline V gene data show CDR1 as GTSNPN and CDR2 as SVGIG (reference sequence). Trimming cost V 3 bases and J 2 bases, with 8 bases left between them.

The chain's CDR3 is CASTPRGWELFGYTF. The CDR3, as DNA: TGTGCCAGCACCCCCCGGGGTTGGGAACTATTTGGCTACACCTTC. The chain is built from TRBV2 and TRBJ1-2, with D unresolved. V was clipped by 7 bases and J by 7 bases, with 22 bases between them. The length of the CDR3 is 15 residues. Germline CDR1 is SNHLY and CDR2 is FYNNEI.